This TCR beta chain stems from a study of blood T cell repertoires in COVID-19 (dated by TCRdb to the early 2020s). Describing the broader study: Collaborator samples came from the United States, Italy and Spain and covered acute and convalescent phases of COVID-19. The dataset comprised deeply sampled blood TCRbeta repertoires from subjects exposed to, actively infected with, or recovered from COVID-19. A freely available public database, intended as a resource for researchers studying the immune response to SARS-CoV-2, is where the repertoires were released. The samples were drawn from the first 160 participants of the ongoing ImmuneRACE study and from 1,254 subjects provided by 6 global collaborators. Where available, HLA class I and class II types were obtained from metadata supplied by the sample provider rather than from assay-based typing. The material from the prospective study consisted of cDNA or gDNA derived from T cells, B-cell-depleted T cells, or PBMCs. Sample metadata almost always included a de-identified subject ID, COVID-19 status, age in years and sex.

Note on this clone: Its antigen target is currently unknown. No qualities accompany the bases; no much larger clone lies one base away.

The CDR3, cysteine through phenylalanine, is 14 amino acids long. The sequence is cut down to CDR3 DNA, 42 bases in frame from base 1. Sequences SQVTM (CDR1) and ANQGSEA (CDR2) are obtained from the germline V gene. V lost 7 bases and J lost 0 bases; the stretch between them is 16 bases long. The immunoSEQ Assay, a bias-controlled multiplex PCR, was used to amplify TCRbeta CDR3 regions from genomic DNA. The source study handled its data this way. Within the assay, amplification of reference gene primers was used to estimate how many nucleated cells each sample contained. To quantify the absolute abundance of each unique TCRbeta CDR3 rearrangement, sequence reads were collapsed and filtered. Productive Simpson clonality was computed per sample as the square root of Simpson's diversity index over productive rearrangements. Here the immuneACCESS table is served through TCRdb, limited to in-frame sequences with V and J called. Missing clones are a known gap in these copies; in checked studies unresolved V genes cover under half, and the rest lacks a known reason. The V and J calls and clone size are taken from that table; D and trimming were inferred from the DNA. Across this sample there are fewer than 95,000 clones, with about 91% seen only once. Around 5% of the sample lies in the top ten.

Study-wide findings and limitations: The amount of clinical and demographic metadata varied by source and participant and was provided uncurated.

Each collaborating institution followed its own protocols to collect whole blood in K2EDTA tubes. For TCRbeta analysis, collaborators shipped samples as frozen whole blood, isolated PBMCs, or DNA extracted from either of those sample types. The material sequenced was peripheral blood. The rearranged segments are TRBV29-1 and TRBJ2-7; the D segment could be TRBD1, given 7 matching bases. The receptor was isolated from a woman over 75 with acute or convalescent COVID-19. CDR3 region: CSGATRQGSYEQYF. Here is the DNA: TGCAGCGGAGCGACTAGACAGGGCTCCTACGAGCAGTACTTC.